These 15 T cell receptor beta chains originate from one sample sequenced in a study of blood T cell repertoires in COVID-19. Profiling relied on immunoSEQ multiplex PCR, and the TCRdb table lists in-frame clones only, not all of them. The sample includes 55,000 to 90,000 clones, 91% of them seen just once. The sample comprised peripheral blood. These receptors were collected from a human donor with active COVID-19. The donor label of this sample is uncertain.

This clone was counted a few times. The genes are TRBV5-1 and TRBJ2-1; 11 nucleotides line up with TRBD2. With 5 bases clipped from V and 8 bases from J, the junction kept 6 bases outside the gene matches. Germline V gene data show CDR1 as SGHRS and CDR2 as YFSETQ. This CDR3 comprises 14 residues. The CDR3 DNA reads as TGCGCCAGCAGTTCACTAGCGGGAGCGCATGAGCAGTTCTTC. This sequence encodes CASSSLAGAHEQFF.

This sequence joins TRBV10-1 and TRBJ2-2; maybe TRBD2 (6 bases). CDR3 length: 13 residues. Trimming stripped 6 bases from V and 6 bases from J, with 11 bases between. The V gene's germline CDR1 is WNHNN and CDR2 SYGVQD (reference sequence). The CDR3 DNA is TGCGCCAGCAGGGCGGGGATCGCCGGGGAGCTGTTTTTT. The encoded protein is CASRAGIAGELFF.

This chain links TRBV4-1 with TRBJ2-2; D is unclear. CDR3 size: 16 residues. Per the germline V gene, CDR1 is MGHRA and CDR2 is YSYEKL. V was shortened by 4 bases and J by 7 bases, with 19 bases between the two germline ends. The CDR3 sequence: CASSPFKDRRSGELFF. CDR3 DNA sequence: TGCGCCAGCAGCCCCTTTAAAGACCGAAGGAGCGGGGAGCTGTTTTTT.

V and J are TRBV30 and TRBJ2-5, with D maybe TRBD1 (7 bases). The V gene's germline CDR1 is GTSNPN and CDR2 SVGIG (reference sequence). V was pared by 1 base and J by 4 bases, with 16 bases between. The length of the CDR3 is 15 residues. DNA for the CDR3: TGTGCCTGGAGTGAAGGGGGCCAGGGAGGAGAGACCCAGTACTTC. Translation: CAWSEGGQGGETQYF.

There are a few counts of this clone. V is TRBV7-2 and J is TRBJ2-7, with TRBD1 matching 9 bases. CDR1 is SGHTA and CDR2 is FQGNSA in the germline V gene. The junction had 7 bases not matched to a gene; V was cut back by 5 bases and J by 5 bases. CDR3 length: 14 residues. CDR3 nucleotides: TGTGCCAGCAGCCCGGGACAGGGTGTGGACGAGCAGTACTTC. Its translation is CASSPGQGVDEQYF.

The V call is TRBV7-2, the J call TRBJ2-1; D is unclear. The germline gives CDR1 SGHTA, CDR2 FQGNSA. V dropped 7 bases and J dropped 10 bases, with 17 bases sitting between them. CDR3 length equals 13 residues. The CDR3 sequence: CASTLTRPGEQFF. CDR3 bases: TGTGCCAGCACTTTAACACGGCCCGGGGAGCAGTTCTTC.

The CDR3 bases are TGTGCCAGCAGCCCGGGAGCGAACACTGAAGCTTTCTTT. It yields the protein CASSPGANTEAFF. The chain uses TRBV6-4 and TRBJ1-1; D is undetermined. The CDR3 consists of 13 residues. Per germline, CDR1 MRHNA and CDR2 SNTAGT. The ends were cut back, 6 bases at V and 1 base at J, with 9 bases in the middle.

The J gene is TRBJ2-2, the V gene TRBV5-1, with a possible D match to TRBD1 (5 bases). The CDR3 length is 13 residues. CDR1 and CDR2 from the germline V gene are SGHRS and YFSETQ. V was shortened by 3 bases and J by 5 bases, with 8 bases between the two germline ends. As DNA, the CDR3 is TGCGCCAGCAGCTCCAGGGATACCGGGGAGCTGTTTTTT. Translated, it gives CASSSRDTGELFF.

This chain joins TRBV18 and TRBJ1-4; D might be TRBD1 (6 bases). V dropped 6 bases and J dropped 7 bases, with 12 bases sitting between them. The CDR3 has 13 amino acids. The germline V gene encodes CDR1 KGHSH and CDR2 LQKENI. CDR3 residues: CASSTGSSEKLFF. In DNA, the CDR3 is TGTGCCAGCTCTACAGGGTCGAGTGAAAAACTGTTTTTT.

The rearrangement links TRBV18 to TRBJ2-1, with a weak D call TRBD1 (5 bases). Deletions cut 3 bases from V and 5 bases from J, with 14 bases between. The CDR3 loop spans 15 amino acids. In germline, CDR1 is KGHSH, CDR2 LQKENI. CDR3: CASSPRQDTNNEQFF. The DNA for the CDR3 is TGTGCCAGCTCACCCCGGCAGGACACAAACAATGAGCAGTTCTTC.

This clone appeared once. At one boundary the junction diverges from the germline segment, which might be a read error. V usage is TRBV5-6 and J usage is TRBJ1-6, with 7 bases identical to TRBD1. Looked up from germline, CDR1 is SGHDT and CDR2 is YYEEEE. The CDR3 has 15 amino acids. This CDR3 is CVSSSIQGIGSPLHF. The DNA of the CDR3 is TGTGTCAGCAGCTCCATACAGGGGATTGGGTCACCCCTCCACTTT.

The chain links TRBV28 to TRBJ2-3, with 9 bases matching TRBD2. This CDR3 is built from 16 residues. Unmatched junction bases numbered 6, after V lost 5 bases and J lost 0 bases. CDR1 is MDHEN, CDR2 SYDVKM, per germline. The CDR3 DNA reads TGTGCCAGCAGTCCGTTTAGCGGGAGAAGCACAGATACGCAGTATTTT. Translating gives CASSPFSGRSTDTQYF.

This clone occurred once. The chain joins TRBV6-5 to TRBJ2-7; D call uncertain. The V gene lost 6 bases and the J gene lost 0 bases, with 6 bases spanning the gap. CDR3 size: 12 residues. Per germline, CDR1 MNHEY and CDR2 SVGAGI. CDR3 nucleotide sequence: TGTGCCAGCAGACAGAGCTCCTACGAGCAGTACTTC. It encodes CASRQSSYEQYF.

This clone has just one count. The chain is built from TRBV27 and TRBJ2-2; TRBD2 agrees at 14 bases. V lost 3 bases to trimming and J lost 5 bases; unmatched junction nucleotides: 8. The CDR3 length is 18 residues. Germline CDR1 MNHEY, CDR2 SMNVEV (reference sequence). The CDR3 protein is CASSLLTSGRAWTGELFF. The CDR3 bases are TGTGCCAGCAGTTTGCTGACTAGCGGGAGGGCCTGGACCGGGGAGCTGTTTTTT.

The chain has TRBV7-9 and TRBJ2-3; 7 bases map to TRBD2. This CDR3 has 12 amino acids. CDR1 SEHNR and CDR2 FQNEAQ come from the germline V gene (reference sequence). J lost 5 bases, V lost 4 bases, and 0 bases had no gene match. CDR3 bases: TGTGCCAGCAGCTCGGGGGGAGATACGCAGTATTTT. It yields the protein CASSSGGDTQYF.